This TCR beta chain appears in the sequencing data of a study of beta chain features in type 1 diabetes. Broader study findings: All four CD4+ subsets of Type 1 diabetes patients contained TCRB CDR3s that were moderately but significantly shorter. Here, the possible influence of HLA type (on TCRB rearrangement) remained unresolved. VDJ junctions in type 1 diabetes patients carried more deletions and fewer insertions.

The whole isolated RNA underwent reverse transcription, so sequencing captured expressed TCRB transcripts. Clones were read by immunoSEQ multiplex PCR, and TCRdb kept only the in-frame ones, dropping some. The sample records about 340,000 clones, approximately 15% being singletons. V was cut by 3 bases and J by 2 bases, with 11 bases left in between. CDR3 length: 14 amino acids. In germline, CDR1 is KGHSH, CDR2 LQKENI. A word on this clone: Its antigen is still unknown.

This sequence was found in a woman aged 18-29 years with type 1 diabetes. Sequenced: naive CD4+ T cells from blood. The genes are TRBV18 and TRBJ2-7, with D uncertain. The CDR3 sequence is CASSPPAQPYEQYF. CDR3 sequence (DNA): TGTGCCAGCTCACCCCCTGCACAGCCCTACGAGCAGTACTTC.